This T cell receptor (beta chain) originates from a study of T cells in tumors after PD-1 blockade. General study points: Squamous carcinoma: about half of expanded exhausted clones novel, versus around 31% of other expanded CD8+ clones.

This clone has only one observation. Its antigen is currently unknown. Sequencing used immunoSEQ multiplex PCR; TCRdb keeps in-frame clones, though not all of them. The table has 11,000 to 15,000 clones, about 63% seen once. On average, squamous cell carcinoma was sampled 31 days after treatment began. V shed 4 bases and J 1 base; nucleotides not matched to a gene: 9. CDR1 is LNHDA and CDR2 is SQIVND in the germline V gene (reference sequence). This CDR3 has 17 amino acids. The material sequenced was tumor tissue, taken after anti-PD-1 treatment. The clonotype originates from a human donor with cutaneous squamous cell carcinoma. The rearrangement links TRBV19 to TRBJ1-1, with 10 bases matching TRBD1. The CDR3 sequence is CASSRGQGRYENTEAFF. The DNA for the CDR3 is TGTGCCAGTAGTAGGGGACAGGGGAGATATGAGAACACTGAAGCTTTCTTT.